These T cell receptor beta chains were read from a single sample in a study of TIL therapy for anti-PD-1-resistant metastatic lung cancer. Sequenced by immunoSEQ multiplex PCR; TCRdb stores in-frame clones only, minus some. The table lists 95,000 or so clones, about three fifths of them singletons, with roughly 9.8% in the top ten. This specimen was tumor tissue, taken at baseline. These receptor sequences come from a person between 25 and 80 years old with non-small cell lung cancer. Both conserved end residues are part of each CDR3. The D gene is left open where the match is weak. Only part of the rows carry a size: once, few, many, or a class if the clone is expanded.

J,V,size,D,CDR3,DNA
TRBJ2-3,TRBV3-1/TRBV3-2,.,.,CASSPGDRSTDTQYF,TGTGCCAGCAGCCCGGGGGACCGCAGCACAGATACGCAGTATTTT
TRBJ1-1,TRBV5-1,few,.,CASSFSGGTEAFF,TGCGCCAGCAGCTTCTCAGGAGGGACTGAAGCTTTCTTT
TRBJ2-3,TRBV14,.,.,CASSQDFTDTQYF,TGTGCCAGCAGCCAAGACTTCACAGATACGCAGTATTTT
TRBJ1-2,TRBV15,few,.,CATSRDFGEEVYGYTF,TGTGCCACCAGCAGAGATTTTGGGGAGGAGGTCTATGGCTACACCTTC
TRBJ2-7,TRBV12-2,.,.,CASRGGLTRGEQYF,TGTGCAAGTCGCGGGGGACTCACTAGGGGAGAGCAGTACTTC
TRBJ2-7,TRBV18,.,TRBD2,CASSPPRTSGRAKEQYF,TGTGCCAGCTCACCACCGAGGACTAGCGGGAGGGCCAAAGAGCAGTACTTC
TRBJ1-4,TRBV7-2,.,.,CASSPGGVQEKLFF,TGTGCCAGCAGCCCCGGAGGGGTGCAGGAAAAACTGTTTTTT
TRBJ2-3,TRBV7-8,.,TRBD2,CASSRRGDSTDTQYF,TGTGCCAGCAGCCGACGGGGGGACAGCACAGATACGCAGTATTTT
TRBJ2-1,TRBV10-3,.,.,CAIREQRGSGNEQFF,TGTGCCATCAGGGAACAACGGGGGTCGGGGAATGAGCAGTTCTTC
TRBJ2-7,TRBV6-2/TRBV6-3,few,.,CASSDLYEQYF,TGTGCCAGCAGTGATCTCTACGAGCAGTACTTC
TRBJ2-5,TRBV7-2,.,TRBD1,CASSRSRTGGEETQYF,TGTGCCAGCAGCCGGAGTAGGACAGGCGGCGAGGAGACCCAGTACTTC
TRBJ2-3,TRBV4-3,few,TRBD2,CASSQALAGDLPTDTQYF,TGCGCCAGCAGCCAAGCTCTAGCGGGGGATCTCCCGACAGATACGCAGTATTTT
TRBJ1-2,TRBV7-9,.,.,CASSLGWGTNYGYTF,TGTGCCAGCAGCTTAGGTTGGGGCACTAACTATGGCTACACCTTC
TRBJ2-3,TRBV4-1,.,TRBD2,CASSQDRGLAGFTDTQYF,TGCGCCAGCAGCCAAGACCGGGGACTAGCGGGGTTCACAGATACGCAGTATTTT
TRBJ2-3,TRBV7-3,.,TRBD2,CASSSIAGGPSTDTQYF,TGTGCCAGCAGCTCCATAGCGGGAGGGCCGAGCACAGATACGCAGTATTTT
TRBJ2-1,TRBV4-1,.,TRBD2,CASSQVIAGGLSSYNEQFF,TGCGCCAGCAGCCAAGTGATAGCGGGGGGCCTAAGCTCCTACAATGAGCAGTTCTTC
TRBJ2-1,TRBV2,few,.,CASSGAQGGSYNEQFF,TGTGCCAGCAGTGGGGCCCAGGGGGGCTCCTACAATGAGCAGTTCTTC
TRBJ2-7,TRBV28,.,.,CASSPPGHTSEQYF,TGTGCCAGCAGTCCCCCGGGACATACCTCCGAGCAGTACTTC
TRBJ2-3,TRBV5-1,.,.,CASSLSGTADTQYF,TGCGCCAGCAGCTTGTCAGGGACTGCAGATACGCAGTATTTT
TRBJ1-5,TRBV5-8,few,.,CASSPWTENQPQHF,TGTGCCAGCAGCCCGTGGACAGAGAATCAGCCCCAGCATTTT
TRBJ1-1,TRBV4-2,once,TRBD1,CASSHPRTGADTEAFF,TGTGCCAGCAGCCACCCCCGGACAGGGGCCGACACTGAAGCTTTCTTT
TRBJ1-2,TRBV7-2,few,.,CASSLASSRVTFGGYTF,TGTGCCAGCAGCTTAGCGTCGAGCAGGGTAACTTTCGGAGGCTACACCTTC
TRBJ2-1,TRBV19,few,.,CASSSSTPSHEQFF,TGTGCCAGTAGTTCGTCGACTCCCTCCCATGAGCAGTTCTTC
TRBJ2-2,TRBV10-1,.,TRBD1,CPSRRPGTGTVAGELFF,TGCCCCAGCAGACGTCCCGGGACAGGGACGGTCGCCGGGGAGCTGTTTTTT
TRBJ2-2,TRBV2,few,.,CASKDLAQNTGELFF,TGTGCCAGCAAGGACCTAGCGCAGAACACCGGGGAGCTGTTTTTT
TRBJ2-1,TRBV9,.,.,CASSVDGGLNNEQFF,TGTGCCAGCAGCGTAGACGGGGGGCTGAACAATGAGCAGTTCTTC
TRBJ2-7,TRBV18,.,.,CASSPQGGPSNYEQYF,TGTGCCAGCTCACCTCAAGGGGGGCCTAGCAACTACGAGCAGTACTTC
TRBJ1-5,TRBV18,few,.,CASSPTGGQPQHF,TGTGCCAGCTCACCAACGGGGGGTCAGCCCCAGCATTTT
TRBJ2-5,TRBV5-1,few,.,CASSLGGWGAQETQYF,TGCGCCAGCAGCTTGGGGGGCTGGGGGGCGCAAGAGACCCAGTACTTC
TRBJ1-6,TRBV11-1,few,.,CASSSLPSSPLHF,TGTGCCAGCAGCTCCCTCCCGAGTTCACCCCTCCACTTT
TRBJ1-2,TRBV4-1,.,.,CASSQRSPGYGYTF,TGCGCCAGCAGCCAAAGATCACCGGGGTATGGCTACACCTTC
TRBJ2-3,TRBV6-2/TRBV6-3,.,TRBD1,CASSRDRVGADTQYF,TGTGCCAGCAGTCGGGACAGGGTGGGCGCAGATACGCAGTATTTT
TRBJ1-5,TRBV27,few,.,CASSLSLPGIGQPQHF,TGTGCCAGCAGTTTATCCCTTCCAGGGATAGGTCAGCCCCAGCATTTT
TRBJ2-7,TRBV5-6,.,.,CASNRRGSSYEQYF,TGTGCCAGCAACCGCCGGGGGTCCTCCTACGAGCAGTACTTC
TRBJ2-1,TRBV15,.,TRBD2,CATSLETSGYNEQFF,TGTGCCACCAGCCTTGAGACTAGCGGGTACAATGAGCAGTTCTTC
TRBJ2-7,TRBV4-2,.,.,CASSQVGEVSYEQYF,TGTGCCAGCAGCCAAGTCGGAGAGGTCTCCTACGAGCAGTACTTC
TRBJ1-2,TRBV18,.,TRBD1,CASSPPLGGGRGYTF,TGTGCCAGCTCACCACCGTTAGGGGGCGGTCGTGGCTACACCTTC
TRBJ2-7,TRBV10-2,.,.,CASRTATDYEQYF,TGCGCCAGCCGGACAGCCACGGATTACGAGCAGTACTTC
TRBJ1-1,TRBV28,.,TRBD1,CASRTPTGGGTEAFF,TGTGCCAGCAGGACACCGACAGGGGGAGGCACTGAAGCTTTCTTT
TRBJ1-2,TRBV19,.,TRBD1,CATSKRGTGNLGGYTF,TGTGCAACGTCGAAGAGGGGGACAGGGAATTTGGGTGGCTACACCTTC
TRBJ2-2,TRBV5-1,.,.,CASSLAEGSTGELFF,TGCGCCAGCAGCTTGGCCGAGGGGAGCACCGGGGAGCTGTTTTTT
TRBJ1-4,TRBV24-1,.,TRBD1,CATSRTGPNEKLFF,TGTGCCACCAGCCGGACAGGGCCTAATGAAAAACTGTTTTTT
TRBJ2-3,TRBV4-2,.,TRBD2,CASSQGTSGTTNTQYF,TGTGCCAGCAGCCAAGGCACTAGCGGAACTACGAATACGCAGTATTTT
TRBJ2-2,TRBV7-2,.,.,CASSSDIWNTGELFF,TGTGCCAGCAGCTCGGACATCTGGAACACCGGGGAGCTGTTTTTT
TRBJ2-3,TRBV7-2,.,.,CASSFSQGGTQYF,TGTGCCAGCAGCTTTTCCCAGGGGGGTACGCAGTATTTT
TRBJ2-6,TRBV28,.,.,CASSQSSGANVLTF,TGTGCCAGCAGTCAGAGCTCTGGGGCCAACGTCCTGACTTTC
TRBJ2-5,TRBV4-1,.,TRBD2,CASSQDWASGSRGETQYF,TGCGCCAGCAGCCAAGATTGGGCTAGCGGGAGTCGAGGAGAGACCCAGTACTTC